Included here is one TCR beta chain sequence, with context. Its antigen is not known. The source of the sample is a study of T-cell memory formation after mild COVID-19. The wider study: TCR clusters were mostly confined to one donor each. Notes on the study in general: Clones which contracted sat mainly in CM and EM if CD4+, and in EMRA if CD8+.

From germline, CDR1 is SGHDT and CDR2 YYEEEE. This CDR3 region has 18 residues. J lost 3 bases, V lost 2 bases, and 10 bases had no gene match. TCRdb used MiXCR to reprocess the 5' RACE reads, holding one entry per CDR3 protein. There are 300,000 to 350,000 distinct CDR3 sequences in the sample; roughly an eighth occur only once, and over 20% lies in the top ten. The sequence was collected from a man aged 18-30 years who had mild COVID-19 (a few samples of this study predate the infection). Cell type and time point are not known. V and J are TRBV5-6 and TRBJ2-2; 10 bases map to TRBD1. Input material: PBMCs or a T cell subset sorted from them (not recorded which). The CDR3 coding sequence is TGTGCCAGCAGCTTCCTCCGGGACAGGGGATGGGACACCGGGGAGCTGTTTTTT. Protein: CASSFLRDRGWDTGELFF. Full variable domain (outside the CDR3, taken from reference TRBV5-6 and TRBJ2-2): DAGVTQSPTHLIKTRGQQVTLRCSPKSGHDTVSWYQQALGQGPQFIFQYYEEEERQRGNFPDRFSGHQFPNYSSELNVNALLLGDSALYLCASSFLRDRGWDTGELFFGEGSRLTVL.